The 25 T cell receptor beta chains below were found in one sample sequenced in a study of blood T cell repertoires in COVID-19. TCRdb's copy holds only in-frame clones and misses some; the assay was immunoSEQ multiplex PCR. The repertoire holds around 290,000 clones, roughly 91% seen once, with about 4.6% in the top ten. Material for sequencing was peripheral blood. These receptors came from a middle-aged man with acute or convalescent COVID-19.

This chain uses TRBV7-9 with TRBJ2-7; 7 nucleotides agree with TRBD2. Per the germline V gene, CDR1 is SEHNR and CDR2 is FQNEAQ (reference sequence). The junction had 1 base not matched to a gene; V was cut back by 4 bases and J by 1 base. This CDR3 has 13 residues. The CDR3 loop is CASSSSGSYEQYF. In nucleotides, the CDR3 is TGTGCCAGCAGCTCTAGCGGTTCCTACGAGCAGTACTTC.

V gene TRBV28 combines with J gene TRBJ2-1; the match to TRBD1 covers 9 bases. Germline CDR1 MDHEN, CDR2 SYDVKM. The CDR3 consists of 18 residues. Trimming cost V 5 bases and J 0 bases; bases outside gene matches: 11. CDR3 in DNA: TGTGCCAGCAGTCCCGGACAGGGGTTCCCTAGCTCCTACAATGAGCAGTTCTTC. Its protein product is CASSPGQGFPSSYNEQFF.

Note on this clone: Other DNA variants within this sample encode the same CDR3. V and J are TRBV5-1 and TRBJ2-7; D possibly corresponds to TRBD2 (5 bases). The V gene's germline CDR1 is SGHRS and CDR2 YFSETQ. Deletions cut 0 bases from V and 3 bases from J, with 10 bases between. CDR3 length equals 14 residues. This CDR3 reads CASSLAPGGYEQYF. CDR3 bases: TGCGCCAGCAGCTTGGCCCCCGGAGGCTACGAGCAGTACTTC.

CDR3 region: CASSKGKVHGYTF. The CDR3 DNA reads as TGTGCCAGCAGTAAGGGGAAGGTCCATGGCTACACCTTC. The chain combines TRBV28 with TRBJ1-2; D may be TRBD1 (5 bases). Germline lookup yields CDR1 MDHEN and CDR2 SYDVKM. This CDR3 region has 13 residues. V lost 5 bases and J 6 bases, leaving 13 bases between the germline ends.

The V call is TRBV5-1, the J call TRBJ2-6, with TRBD1 as a possible D gene (6 bases). The CDR3 sequence is 19 residues long. Germline CDR1 SGHRS, CDR2 YFSETQ. V lost 2 bases and J lost 0, with 18 bases in between. The CDR3 loop is CASSFSTQGPGSGANVLTF. DNA of the CDR3: TGCGCCAGCAGCTTTAGTACCCAGGGGCCAGGCTCTGGGGCCAACGTCCTGACTTTC.

This chain joins TRBV5-4 and TRBJ2-7; D is perhaps TRBD2 (6 bases). The germline CDR1 and CDR2 sequences are SGHNT and YYREEE (reference sequence). The CDR3 covers 15 residues. V lost 2 bases, J lost 7 bases, and 19 bases lay in between. Here the CDR3 reads CASSFPGGAPGEQYF. For the CDR3, the DNA is TGTGCCAGCAGCTTTCCTGGCGGGGCCCCGGGAGAGCAGTACTTC.

The chain uses TRBV6-5 and TRBJ2-7; a possible D gene is TRBD1 (6 bases). The V end was cut by 7 bases, the J end by 4 bases, with 17 bases between. This CDR3 has 14 residues. CDR1 and CDR2 (germline): MNHEY, SVGAGI. The CDR3 loop is CASTGTINWYEQYF. The CDR3 DNA reads TGTGCCAGCACCGGGACAATTAATTGGTACGAGCAGTACTTC.

CDR3 loop: CASSPGGDEAFF. The CDR3 DNA reads as TGTGCCAGCAGCCCGGGGGGGGATGAAGCTTTCTTT. The V and J genes are TRBV9 and TRBJ1-1, with D possibly being TRBD1 (5 bases). Trimming shortened V by 4 bases and J by 7 bases, and 11 bases separated the two germline ends. The CDR3 length is 12 residues. The germline V gene encodes CDR1 SGDLS and CDR2 YYNGEE.

J is TRBJ1-3 and V is TRBV5-5; 8 bases align to TRBD1. Germline V gives CDR1 SGHKS, CDR2 YYEKEE (reference sequence). The V gene end was trimmed by 6 bases and the J gene end by 4 bases; junction bases not matched to a gene: 6. The CDR3 loop spans 14 amino acids. The CDR3 DNA follows: TGTGCCAGCAACCAGGGGGCGCGGGGAAACACCATATATTTT. It is translated as CASNQGARGNTIYF.

The rearrangement uses TRBV24-1 and TRBJ2-4; D perhaps matches TRBD2 (6 bases). V was cut by 6 bases and J by 0 bases, with 29 bases left in between. The CDR3 totals 21 residues. Germline assignment: CDR1 KGHDR and CDR2 SFDVKD. The CDR3 DNA reads as TGTGCCACCAGTCCAGTGAGGGGAGGCGGGTCTCCCCATCTAGCCAAAAACATTCAGTACTTC. Amino acids: CATSPVRGGGSPHLAKNIQYF.

The chain combines TRBV6-5 with TRBJ2-1, with D perhaps TRBD2 (5 bases). The V end was cut by 8 bases, the J end by 4 bases, with 9 bases between. The germline V gene encodes CDR1 MNHEY and CDR2 SVGAGI. The CDR3 sequence is 12 residues long. This CDR3 reads CASGGRYNEQFF. The CDR3 DNA follows: TGTGCCAGCGGAGGACGGTACAATGAGCAGTTCTTC.

The CDR3 reads CATRDSSNQPQHF. CDR3 nucleotides: TGTGCCACGAGAGACAGTAGCAATCAGCCCCAGCATTTT. J is TRBJ1-5 and V is TRBV28; the D gene is possibly TRBD1 (5 bases). The CDR3 extends over 13 amino acids. The ends were cut back, 10 bases at V and 0 bases at J, with 10 bases in the middle. Per germline, CDR1 MDHEN and CDR2 SYDVKM.

The V and J genes are TRBV5-1 and TRBJ2-7, with 10 nucleotides matching TRBD2. The germline gives CDR1 SGHRS, CDR2 YFSETQ. The V and J ends lost 0 bases and 0 bases, in that order; junction bases with no gene match: 9. CDR3 length: 18 residues. CDR3 in amino acids: CASSLDLAGDAFSYEQYF. CDR3 coding DNA: TGCGCCAGCAGCTTGGACCTAGCGGGAGATGCTTTCTCCTACGAGCAGTACTTC.

J is TRBJ1-5 and V is TRBV27; 9 bases match TRBD1. The CDR3 consists of 16 residues. Germline values: CDR1 MNHEY, CDR2 SMNVEV (reference sequence). Trimming took 6 bases from V and 2 from J; bases not matched to a gene: 8. The CDR3 DNA is TGTGCCAGCAGCTCGGGACAGGGTTGGGGCAATCAGCCCCAGCATTTT. This codes for CASSSGQGWGNQPQHF.

CDR3 sequence: CAWSRGAPYEQYF. The CDR3, as DNA: TGTGCCTGGAGTCGGGGTGCGCCCTACGAGCAGTACTTC. The chain is built from TRBV30 and TRBJ2-7; maybe TRBD2 (5 bases). The CDR3 extends over 13 amino acids. Trimming shortened V by 2 bases and J by 2 bases, and 10 bases separated the two germline ends. CDR1 and CDR2 from the germline V gene are GTSNPN and SVGIG (reference sequence).

V is TRBV6-5 and J is TRBJ2-7; weak D call: TRBD1 (5 bases). This CDR3 contains 11 residues. CDR1 and CDR2 from the germline V gene are MNHEY and SVGAGI. Trimming removed 9 bases from V and 4 bases from J, with 10 bases in between. The CDR3 here is CASGRAYEQYF. CDR3 in DNA: TGTGCCAGTGGCAGGGCTTACGAGCAGTACTTC.

This clone was picked up one time. The V call is TRBV5-1, the J call TRBJ2-2, with a tentative D call TRBD2 (6 bases). The CDR3 is 14 residues long. Trimming took 1 base from V and 3 from J, leaving 7 bases between them. CDR1 SGHRS and CDR2 YFSETQ come from the germline V gene. For the CDR3, the DNA is TGCGCCAGCAGCTTGCCTAGCGACACCGGGGAGCTGTTTTTT. Amino acids: CASSLPSDTGELFF.

This sequence joins TRBV27 and TRBJ2-7, with 7 bases matching TRBD2. Germline loops: CDR1 MNHEY, CDR2 SMNVEV (reference sequence). After removal of 2 bases from V and 6 bases from J, the junction contained 4 bases not matched to a gene. This CDR3 has 13 residues. The CDR3 DNA sequence: TGTGCCAGCAGTTTAAGTTCGGGGGGCGAGCAGTACTTC. Translating gives CASSLSSGGEQYF.

The J gene is TRBJ2-7, the V gene TRBV6-5; the D gene is possibly TRBD2 (7 bases). Trimming pared 3 bases from V and 0 bases from J, leaving 9 bases between. Germline lookup yields CDR1 MNHEY and CDR2 SVGAGI. The CDR3 runs to 14 residues. CDR3 in amino acids: CASSYAGASYEQYF. For the CDR3, the DNA is TGTGCCAGCAGTTATGCGGGGGCCTCCTACGAGCAGTACTTC.

This clone has just one count. The chain joins TRBV5-6 to TRBJ2-3; a weak D match, TRBD2 (7 bases). With 4 bases removed from V and 5 bases from J, the gap between germline ends came to 23 bases. This CDR3 contains 17 residues. Per germline, CDR1 SGHDT and CDR2 YYEEEE. CDR3: CASSPGGRGVDGDTQYF. In nucleotides, the CDR3 is TGTGCCAGCAGCCCGGGGGGCCGTGGAGTCGATGGAGATACGCAGTATTTT.

The chain links TRBV5-1 to TRBJ2-7; D unresolved. With 0 bases removed from V and 2 bases from J, the gap between germline ends came to 6 bases. The CDR3 sequence is 13 residues long. Per the germline V gene, CDR1 is SGHRS and CDR2 is YFSETQ. CDR3 nucleotides: TGCGCCAGCAGCTTGGTTGGCCCCTACGAGCAGTACTTC. Protein product: CASSLVGPYEQYF.

This chain joins TRBV5-1 and TRBJ1-4; D is perhaps TRBD1 (5 bases). Germline V gene lookup returns CDR1 SGHRS and CDR2 YFSETQ. V was shortened by 0 bases and J by 5 bases, with 8 bases between the two germline ends. CDR3 length: 14 amino acids. CDR3 residues: CASSLDAGNEKLFF. For the CDR3, the DNA is TGCGCCAGCAGCTTGGATGCAGGGAATGAAAAACTGTTTTTT.

The chain has TRBV21-1 and TRBJ2-7; the table's D gene call, TRBD1, was not cross checked with the DNA. TRBV21-1 counts as a pseudogene. There are 15 residues in the CDR3. The CDR3: CASSFRQGRPYEQYF. The CDR3 DNA is TGTGCCAGCAGCTTTCGACAGGGTAGGCCCTACGAGCAGTACTTC.

V gene TRBV12-3 or TRBV12-4 combines with J gene TRBJ2-2; perhaps TRBD2 as D (6 bases). V gave up 8 bases and J gave up 6 bases, with 10 bases separating them. The CDR3 contains 12 residues. The CDR3 DNA follows: TGTGCCAGCCAATCGGGGGCCGGGGAGCTGTTTTTT. The encoded protein is CASQSGAGELFF.

The CDR3: CASSDGTTAGNTIYF. CDR3 sequence (DNA): TGTGCCAGCAGTGACGGGACAACCGCTGGAAACACCATATATTTT. The V gene is TRBV27, the J gene TRBJ1-3; D possibly corresponds to TRBD1 (6 bases). V was trimmed by 5 bases and J by 2 bases, leaving 13 bases between them. Germline V lookup: CDR1 MNHEY, CDR2 SMNVEV (reference sequence). The CDR3 is 15 residues long.